This entry describes one T cell receptor (beta chain). The clone's antigen remains unknown. Base qualities are missing; no much larger clone stands one base away. The trial excluded patients who had a history of autoimmune disease or who were on systemic immunosuppression. In every dose cohort, peripheral blood was drawn for TCR sequencing at baseline, cycle 4 day 1, and cycle 7 day 1. The samples were drawn from a first-in-human, open-label, multicenter phase I dose-escalation trial of ivuxolimab. Adults with locally advanced or metastatic melanoma, renal cell carcinoma, hepatocellular carcinoma or head and neck squamous cell carcinoma were enrolled in the trial. CD4+ and CD8+ T cells were sorted separately from peripheral blood before TCR sequencing. The data stem from a study of OX40 agonist ivuxolimab in advanced cancers. About the investigation overall: The costimulatory receptor OX40 (CD134) was targeted by ivuxolimab, a fully human IgG2 agonistic monoclonal antibody. Prior anti-PD-1, anti-PD-L1 or anti-CTLA-4 therapy was permitted, and about 40% of dose-escalation patients had received checkpoint inhibitors. Among the 50 to 55 dose-escalation patients, roughly 20 had hepatocellular carcinoma, 15 melanoma, 9 renal cell carcinoma and 9 head and neck cancer. Three dose-escalation patients achieved partial responses, one with hepatocellular carcinoma and two with cutaneous melanoma. In the dose-escalation cohort, 75% to 90% of patients were male, and the mean age was roughly 60 years with a range of about 20 to 90. The paper covers the monotherapy dose-escalation part of the phase I ivuxolimab trial, which included N of about 56 patients. The purpose of peripheral TCRbeta sequencing was to test whether ivuxolimab changed TCR sequence diversity and led to clonal T-cell expansion. Intravenous ivuxolimab was administered to patients every 2 weeks at six dose levels: 0.01, 0.1, 0.3, 1.5, 3 and 10 mg/kg. Findings and caveats that apply to the study as a whole: Antigen specificity was not determined for the clonally expanded peripheral T cells. Low levels of normalized T-cell clonal expansion were also seen in some patients who did not respond. In partial responders in the 0.1-3.0 mg/kg groups, normalized peripheral clonal expansion was found to be among the lowest, especially among CD8+ T cells. Clonal expansion of both CD4+ and CD8+ blood T cells was observed from baseline to week 6 at doses 0.1 to 3.0 mg/kg. After ivuxolimab, more expanded clones were found on average in CD8+ T cells than in CD4+ T cells.

Genomic DNA was isolated from the sorted cells so that the TCRbeta CDR3 region could be sequenced. TCRbeta CDR3 regions were sequenced using the immunoSEQ Assay. TCRdb stores this immuneACCESS table with in-frame sequences only. Part of the clones is absent; in the studies checked, under half of the shortfall reflects unresolved V genes, and no reason is known for the rest. The sample table records tens of thousands of clones; about 85% of these occur just once. The top ten hold 4% to 5% of the sample. Trimming removed 6 bases from V and 3 bases from J, leaving 21 bases between the germline ends. The CDR3 holds 16 amino acids from the cysteine to the phenylalanine. Left in the record is the CDR3 DNA by itself, 48 bases read in frame from the first base.

The clonotype was recovered from an adult with an advanced solid tumor such as melanoma, head and neck, liver or kidney cancer. This sample comprised CD4+ or CD8+ T cells sorted from blood, obtained in a trial of the OX40 agonist ivuxolimab. The V and J genes are TRBV5-3 and TRBJ1-1, with an unclear D gene assignment. TRBV5-3 is recorded as an ORF, its role being uncertain. The CDR3 protein is CARTPGPARGYTEAFF. The nucleotide sequence is TGTGCCAGAACACCGGGCCCCGCACGTGGTTACACTGAAGCTTTCTTT.